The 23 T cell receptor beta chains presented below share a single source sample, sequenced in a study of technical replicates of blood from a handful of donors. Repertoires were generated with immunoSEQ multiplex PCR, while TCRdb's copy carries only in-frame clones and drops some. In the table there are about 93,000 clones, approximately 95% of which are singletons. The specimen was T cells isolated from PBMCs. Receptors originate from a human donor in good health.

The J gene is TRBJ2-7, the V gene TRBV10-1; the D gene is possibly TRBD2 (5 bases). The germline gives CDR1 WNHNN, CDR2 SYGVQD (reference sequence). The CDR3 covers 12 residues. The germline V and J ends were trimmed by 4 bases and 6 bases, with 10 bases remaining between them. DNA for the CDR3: TGCGCCAGCAGTGCTAGCCGGGGCGAGCAGTACTTC. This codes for CASSASRGEQYF.

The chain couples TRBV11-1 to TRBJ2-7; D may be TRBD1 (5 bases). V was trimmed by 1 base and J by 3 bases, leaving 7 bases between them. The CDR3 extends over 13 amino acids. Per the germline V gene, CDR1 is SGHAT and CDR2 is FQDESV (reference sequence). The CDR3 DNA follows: TGTGCCAGCAGCTTAGGACAGAACTACGAGCAGTACTTC. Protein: CASSLGQNYEQYF.

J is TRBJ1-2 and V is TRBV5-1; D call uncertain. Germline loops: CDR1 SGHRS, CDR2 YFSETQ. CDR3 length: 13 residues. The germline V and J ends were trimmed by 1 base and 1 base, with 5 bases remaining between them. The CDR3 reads CASSLLSNYGYTF. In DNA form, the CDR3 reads TGCGCCAGCAGCTTGTTGAGTAACTATGGCTACACCTTC. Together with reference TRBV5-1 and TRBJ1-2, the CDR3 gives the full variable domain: KAGVTQTPRYLIKTRGQQVTLSCSPISGHRSVSWYQQTPGQGLQFLFEYFSETQRNKGNFPGRFSGRQFSNSRSEMNVSTLELGDSALYLCASSLLSNYGYTFGSGTRLTVV.

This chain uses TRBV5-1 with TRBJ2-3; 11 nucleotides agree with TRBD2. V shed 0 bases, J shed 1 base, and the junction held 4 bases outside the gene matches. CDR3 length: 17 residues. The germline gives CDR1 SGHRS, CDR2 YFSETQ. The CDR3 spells CASSLVTSGSGTDTQYF. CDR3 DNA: TGCGCCAGCAGCTTGGTTACTAGCGGGAGCGGCACAGATACGCAGTATTTT.

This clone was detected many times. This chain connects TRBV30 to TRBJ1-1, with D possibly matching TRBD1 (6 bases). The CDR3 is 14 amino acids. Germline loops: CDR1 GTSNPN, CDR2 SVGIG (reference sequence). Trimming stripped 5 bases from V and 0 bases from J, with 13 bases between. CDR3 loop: CAWEPGHLNTEAFF. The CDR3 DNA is TGTGCCTGGGAACCGGGACACCTGAACACTGAAGCTTTCTTT.

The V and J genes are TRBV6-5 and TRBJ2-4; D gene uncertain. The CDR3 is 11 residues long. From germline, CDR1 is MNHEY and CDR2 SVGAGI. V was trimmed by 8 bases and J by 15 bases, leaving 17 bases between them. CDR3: CASRLSGSWYF. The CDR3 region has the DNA TGTGCCAGCCGGCTTTCCGGGTCATGGTACTTC.

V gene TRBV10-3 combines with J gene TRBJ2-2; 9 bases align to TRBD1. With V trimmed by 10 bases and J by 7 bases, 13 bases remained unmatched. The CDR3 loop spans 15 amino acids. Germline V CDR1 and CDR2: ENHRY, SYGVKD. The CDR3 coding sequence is TGTGCCACCGACGGGACAGGGAGCGGTGACGGGGAGCTGTTTTTT. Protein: CATDGTGSGDGELFF.

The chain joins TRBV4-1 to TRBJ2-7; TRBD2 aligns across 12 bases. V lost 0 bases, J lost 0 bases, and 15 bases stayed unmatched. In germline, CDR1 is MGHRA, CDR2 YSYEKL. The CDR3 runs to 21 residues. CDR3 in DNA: TGCGCCAGCAGCCAAGAGGGGACTAGCGGGCGGTTTCGCCCCACCTCCTACGAGCAGTACTTC. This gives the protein CASSQEGTSGRFRPTSYEQYF.

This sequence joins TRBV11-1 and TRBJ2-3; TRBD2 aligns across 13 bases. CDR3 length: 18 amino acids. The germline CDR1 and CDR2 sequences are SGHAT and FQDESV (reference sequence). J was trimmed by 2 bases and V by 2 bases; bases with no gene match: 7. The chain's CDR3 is CASSLRGTSGADTDTQYF. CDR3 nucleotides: TGTGCCAGCAGCTTAAGGGGGACTAGCGGGGCCGACACAGATACGCAGTATTTT.

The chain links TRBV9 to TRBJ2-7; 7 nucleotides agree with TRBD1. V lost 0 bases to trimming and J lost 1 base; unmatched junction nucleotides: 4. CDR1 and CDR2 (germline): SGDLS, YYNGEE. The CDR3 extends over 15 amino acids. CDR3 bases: TGTGCCAGCAGCGTAGATGGGGACAGTTCCTACGAGCAGTACTTC. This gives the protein CASSVDGDSSYEQYF.

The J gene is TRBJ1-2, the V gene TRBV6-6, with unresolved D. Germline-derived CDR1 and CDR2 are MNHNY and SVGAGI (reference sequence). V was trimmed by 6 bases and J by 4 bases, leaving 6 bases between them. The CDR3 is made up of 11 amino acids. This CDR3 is CASSPSYGYTF. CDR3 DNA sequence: TGTGCCAGCAGCCCCAGCTATGGCTACACCTTC.

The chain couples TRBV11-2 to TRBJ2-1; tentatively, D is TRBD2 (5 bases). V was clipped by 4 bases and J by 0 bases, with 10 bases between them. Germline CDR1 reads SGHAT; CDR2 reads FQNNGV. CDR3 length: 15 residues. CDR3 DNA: TGTGCCAGCAGCTCCTTGGACTCCTCCTACAATGAGCAGTTCTTC. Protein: CASSSLDSSYNEQFF.

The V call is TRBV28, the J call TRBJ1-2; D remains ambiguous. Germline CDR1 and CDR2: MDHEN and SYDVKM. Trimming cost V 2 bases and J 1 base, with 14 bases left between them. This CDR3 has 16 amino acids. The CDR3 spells CASSLRWQAHNYGYTF. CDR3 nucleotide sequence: TGTGCCAGCAGTTTACGGTGGCAGGCCCATAACTATGGCTACACCTTC.

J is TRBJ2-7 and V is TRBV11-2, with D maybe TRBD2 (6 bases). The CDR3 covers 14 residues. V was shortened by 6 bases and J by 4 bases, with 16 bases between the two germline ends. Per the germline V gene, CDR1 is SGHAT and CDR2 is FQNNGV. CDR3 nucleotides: TGTGCCAGCAGACCTTCAGGGAGGATATACGAGCAGTACTTC. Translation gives CASRPSGRIYEQYF.

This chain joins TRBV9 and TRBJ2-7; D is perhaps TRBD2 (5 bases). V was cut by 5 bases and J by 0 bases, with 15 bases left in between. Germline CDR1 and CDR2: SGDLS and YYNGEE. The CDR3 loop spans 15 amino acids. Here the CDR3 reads CASRPGSASSYEQYF. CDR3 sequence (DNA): TGTGCCAGCAGACCGGGGTCTGCAAGCTCCTACGAGCAGTACTTC.

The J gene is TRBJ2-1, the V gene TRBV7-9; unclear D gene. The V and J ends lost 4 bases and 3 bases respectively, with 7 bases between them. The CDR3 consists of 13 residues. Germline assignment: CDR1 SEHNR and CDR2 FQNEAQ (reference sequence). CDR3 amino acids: CASSSLGYNEQFF. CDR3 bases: TGTGCCAGCAGCTCGCTAGGCTACAATGAGCAGTTCTTC. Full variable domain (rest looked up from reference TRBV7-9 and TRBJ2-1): DTGVSQNPRHKITKRGQNVTFRCDPISEHNRLYWYRQTLGQGPEFLTYFQNEAQLEKSRLLSDRFSAERPKGSFSTLEIQRTEQGDSAMYLCASSSLGYNEQFFGPGTRLTVL.

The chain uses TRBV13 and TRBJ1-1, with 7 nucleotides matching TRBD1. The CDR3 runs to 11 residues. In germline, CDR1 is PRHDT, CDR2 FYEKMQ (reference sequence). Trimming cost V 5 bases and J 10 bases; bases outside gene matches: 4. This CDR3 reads CASSRGRGAFF. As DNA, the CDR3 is TGTGCCAGCAGCAGGGGGCGAGGAGCTTTCTTT.

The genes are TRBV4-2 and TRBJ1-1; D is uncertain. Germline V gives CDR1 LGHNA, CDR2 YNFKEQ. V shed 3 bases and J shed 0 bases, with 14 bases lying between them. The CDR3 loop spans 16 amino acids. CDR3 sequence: CASSHTDRRVNTEAFF. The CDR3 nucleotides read TGTGCCAGCAGCCATACCGACCGACGGGTGAACACTGAAGCTTTCTTT.

CDR3: CASSELGPAELNSGNTIYF. The DNA of the CDR3 is TGTGCCAGCAGTGAACTGGGGCCCGCCGAACTAAACTCTGGAAACACCATATATTTT. The V call is TRBV6-1, the J call TRBJ1-3; the D gene is possibly TRBD1 (5 bases). Trimming cost V 2 bases and J 0 bases, with 20 bases left between them. The CDR3 sequence is 19 residues long. CDR1 is MNHNS and CDR2 is SASEGT in the germline V gene.

CDR3: CASSQERSGESIPLYNEQFF. The DNA for the CDR3 is TGTGCCAGCAGCCAAGAAAGGAGCGGGGAGTCGATTCCCTTATACAATGAGCAGTTCTTC. The V gene is TRBV4-2, the J gene TRBJ2-1, with 7 nucleotides matching TRBD2. Losses at the gene ends were 0 bases for V and 4 bases for J; bases not matched to a gene: 18. CDR1 and CDR2 (germline): LGHNA, YNFKEQ. This CDR3 spans 20 amino acids.

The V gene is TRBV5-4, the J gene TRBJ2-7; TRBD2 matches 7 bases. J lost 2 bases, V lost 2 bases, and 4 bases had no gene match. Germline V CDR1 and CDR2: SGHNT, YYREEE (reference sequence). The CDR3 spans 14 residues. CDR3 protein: CASSLAGTAYEQYF. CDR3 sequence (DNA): TGTGCCAGCAGCTTAGCGGGAACCGCCTACGAGCAGTACTTC.

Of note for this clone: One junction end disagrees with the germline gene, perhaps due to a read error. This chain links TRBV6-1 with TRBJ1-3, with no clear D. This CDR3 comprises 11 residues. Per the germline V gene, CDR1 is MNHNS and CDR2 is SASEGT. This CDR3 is CASSEGGEADF. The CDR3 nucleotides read TGTGCCAGCAGTGAAGGCGGTGAGGCGGATTTT.

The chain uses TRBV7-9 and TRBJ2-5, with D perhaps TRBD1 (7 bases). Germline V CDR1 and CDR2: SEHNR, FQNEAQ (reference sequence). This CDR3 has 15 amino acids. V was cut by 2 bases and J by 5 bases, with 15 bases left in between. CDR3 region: CASSLFPSGGETQYF. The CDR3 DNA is TGTGCCAGCAGCTTATTTCCCTCAGGGGGGGAGACCCAGTACTTC.